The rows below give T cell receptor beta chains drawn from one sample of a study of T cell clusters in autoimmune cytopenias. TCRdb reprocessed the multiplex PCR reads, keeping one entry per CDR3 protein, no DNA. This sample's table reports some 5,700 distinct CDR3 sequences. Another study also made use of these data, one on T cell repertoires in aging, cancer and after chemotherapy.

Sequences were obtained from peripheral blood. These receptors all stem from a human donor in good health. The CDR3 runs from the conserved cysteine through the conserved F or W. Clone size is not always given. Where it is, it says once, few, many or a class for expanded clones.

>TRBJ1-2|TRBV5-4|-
CASSLLSGILGYTF
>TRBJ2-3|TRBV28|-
CASSFLAGTDTQYF
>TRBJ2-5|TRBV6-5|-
CASSGGAGVLKETQYF
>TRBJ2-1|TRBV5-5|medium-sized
CASSLDRGNEQFF
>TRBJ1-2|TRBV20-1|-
CSASRGAGHGYTF
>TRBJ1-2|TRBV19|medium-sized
CASSSMAGTPLNYGYTF
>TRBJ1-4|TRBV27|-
CASTSKGETNEKLFF
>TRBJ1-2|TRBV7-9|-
CASSLARGQGDYANYGYTF
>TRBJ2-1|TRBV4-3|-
CASSHTRASGENEQFF
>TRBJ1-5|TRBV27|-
CASSPRDRGGNQPQHF
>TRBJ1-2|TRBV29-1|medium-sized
CSVARQGYGYTF
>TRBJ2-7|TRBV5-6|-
CASSMNAGSSDEQYF
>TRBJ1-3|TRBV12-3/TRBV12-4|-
CASSSGPLPGNTIYF
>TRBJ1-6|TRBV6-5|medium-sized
CASSPPGESPLHF
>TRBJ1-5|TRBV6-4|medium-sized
CASSEGVGQPQHF
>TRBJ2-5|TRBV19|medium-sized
CASGGQATPETQYF
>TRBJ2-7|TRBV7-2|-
CASSRSPPQTYEQYF
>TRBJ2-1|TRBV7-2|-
CASSLQGRAEQFF
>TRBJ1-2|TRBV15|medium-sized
CATSREGTDDYGYTF
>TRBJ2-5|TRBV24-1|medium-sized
CATSDLTAPQETQYF
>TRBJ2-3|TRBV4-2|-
CASSQDNERGAGDTQYF
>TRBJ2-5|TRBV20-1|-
CSAGGVSGEGTQYF
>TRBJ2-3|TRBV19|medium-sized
CASREDSTDTQYF
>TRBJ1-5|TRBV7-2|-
CASSPGGASNQPQHF
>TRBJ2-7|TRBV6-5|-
CASSYGMGYEQYF
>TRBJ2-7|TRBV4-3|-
CASSQVWGDSYEQYF
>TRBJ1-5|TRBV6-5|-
CASRMENQPQHF
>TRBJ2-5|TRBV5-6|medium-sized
CASSLAGDQETQYF